This T cell receptor (beta chain) is from a study of blood T cells in healthy people across ages. V trimming: 8 bases; J trimming: 4 bases; junction bases outside the gene matches: 8. In germline, CDR1 is DFQATT, CDR2 SNEGSKA (reference sequence). The CDR3 has 13 residues. This clonotype was observed a handful of times. Sample-barcoded 5' priming and a J-beta primer mix drove a second PCR of about 6 to 12 cycles. TCRdb reprocessed the 5' RACE reads via MiXCR and lists one record per CDR3 protein. Of hundreds of thousands of distinct CDR3 sequences in the sample, 58% were seen once. J is TRBJ2-3 and V is TRBV20-1; 8 bases align to TRBD2. The sequence was obtained from a man aged 25 to 40 in good health. Specimen: blood. In nucleotides, the CDR3 is TGCAGTCAAAGCGGGAGTAGGTCAGATACGCAGTATTTT. It specifies CSQSGSRSDTQYF.